This T cell receptor (beta chain) was identified in a study of identical twins. One entry per CDR3 protein, called by TCRdb with MiXCR from the 5' RACE reads. The sample has roughly 250,000 distinct CDR3 sequences, more than 12% seen once. CDR1 and CDR2 (germline): MNHEY, SVGEGT. The CDR3 length is 11 residues. Trimming removed 5 bases from V and 8 bases from J, with 9 bases in between. There are a few counts of this clonotype. V and J are TRBV6-2 or TRBV6-3 and TRBJ1-1; D possibly corresponds to TRBD1 (5 bases). The sample was memory (CD45RO+) T cells sorted from blood. This sequence was found in a woman between 18 and 29 years old in good health. The CDR3 reads CASSRRQEAFF. The CDR3 DNA reads TGTGCCAGCAGTCGCAGACAGGAAGCTTTCTTT.